Sequencing of this TCR beta chain was carried out in a study of CD8+ T cells in alopecia areata. RNA extraction and reverse transcription yielded cDNA as sequencing template. Libraries were prepared by immunoSEQ multiplex PCR; TCRdb keeps only in-frame clonotypes and omits some of them. The repertoire consists of over 150,000 clones, with roughly 53% occurring once and the leading ten covering roughly 10%. Described treatment: oral pan-JAK inhibitor, 5-10 mg twice daily. Germline CDR1 reads SQVTM; CDR2 reads ANQGSEA. The CDR3 is 13 amino acids. J was trimmed by 6 bases and V by 6 bases; bases with no gene match: 8.

The V call is TRBV29-1, the J call TRBJ1-5, with 7 nucleotides matching TRBD1. This specimen consisted of CD8+ T cells sorted from blood, obtained at week 24, from a patient treated with tofacitinib. The TCR was taken from a human donor with alopecia areata. CDR3 nucleotides: TGCAGCGTCACTGAGGGGGCAGGTCAGCCCCAGCATTTT. This sequence encodes CSVTEGAGQPQHF.